One sample yielded the 14 T cell receptor beta chains listed below, sequenced in a study of shared clonotypes between healthy human individuals. Naivety among CD8 cells was defined by CD45RO negativity and positive CCR7 selection, thereby excluding terminally differentiated effector memory CD45RA+ cells. Sequenced by immunoSEQ multiplex PCR; TCRdb stores in-frame clones only, minus some. The sample contains hundreds of thousands of clones, roughly 96% of which appear only once. Material for sequencing was naive CD8+ T cells sorted from blood. The receptors come from a young woman in good health.

The V call is TRBV7-6, the J call TRBJ2-1; 12 bases fit TRBD1. The CDR3 runs to 16 residues. Per germline, CDR1 SGHVS and CDR2 FNYEAQ. The trim removed 4 bases at V and 7 bases at J, leaving 8 bases unmatched. The CDR3 sequence: CASSSLPGQGANEQFF. For the CDR3, the DNA is TGTGCCAGCAGCTCGTTACCGGGACAGGGGGCGAATGAGCAGTTCTTC.

The chain has TRBV2 and TRBJ2-1, with TRBD2 identical over 8 bases. Germline V gene sequence: CDR1 SNHLY, CDR2 FYNNEI. The length of the CDR3 is 15 residues. V trimming: 3 bases; J trimming: 7 bases; junction bases outside the gene matches: 8. This CDR3 is CASSDWGSGSNEQFF. CDR3 sequence (DNA): TGTGCCAGCAGTGATTGGGGAAGCGGGAGTAATGAGCAGTTCTTC.

This clone has just a few counts. CDR3 sequence reads: CASSYPGRAETQYF. In DNA form, the CDR3 reads TGTGCCAGCAGTTATCCCGGGAGGGCTGAGACCCAGTACTTC. The chain employs TRBV28 and TRBJ2-5; 8 nucleotides match TRBD2. Germline V gene sequence: CDR1 MDHEN, CDR2 SYDVKM. The ends lost 4 bases at V and 5 bases at J; junction bases unmatched: 6. The CDR3 is 14 amino acids.

The chain recombines TRBV9 with TRBJ2-5, with D hard to call. The CDR3 runs 13 residues. The V end lost 3 bases, the J end lost 0 bases, and 6 bases lay between the germline ends. CDR1 and CDR2 (germline): SGDLS, YYNGEE. In DNA form, the CDR3 reads TGTGCCAGCAGCGATGGGTACCAAGAGACCCAGTACTTC. This encodes CASSDGYQETQYF.

The chain employs TRBV5-6 and TRBJ1-2; the D is unclear. The CDR3 consists of 16 residues. V was cut by 2 bases and J by 4 bases, with 18 bases left in between. Germline assignment: CDR1 SGHDT and CDR2 YYEEEE. The CDR3: CASSLWGYGGVYGYTF. As DNA, the CDR3 is TGTGCCAGCAGCTTATGGGGTTATGGCGGAGTCTATGGCTACACCTTC.

The rearrangement links TRBV2 to TRBJ2-7; D not resolved. The CDR3 sequence is 14 residues long. V lost 2 bases and J lost 2, with 10 bases in between. Per the germline V gene, CDR1 is SNHLY and CDR2 is FYNNEI. The CDR3 sequence is CASSEIPATYEQYF. CDR3 coding DNA: TGTGCCAGCAGTGAAATACCAGCAACCTACGAGCAGTACTTC. Combining the CDR3 with reference TRBV2 and TRBJ2-7 gives the whole variable domain EPEVTQTPSHQVTQMGQEVILRCVPISNHLYFYWYRQILGQKVEFLVSFYNNEISEKSEIFDDQFSVERPDGSNFTLKIRSTKLEDSAMYFCASSEIPATYEQYFGPGTRLTVT.

V is TRBV7-8 and J is TRBJ2-5, with a possible D match to TRBD2 (5 bases). This CDR3 has 14 residues. Deletions cut 2 bases from V and 2 bases from J, with 9 bases between. Germline values: CDR1 SGHVS, CDR2 FQNEAQ. The CDR3 region is CASSLILEQETQYF. The CDR3 bases are TGTGCCAGCAGCTTAATACTAGAACAAGAGACCCAGTACTTC. Based on the CDR3 plus reference TRBV7-8 and TRBJ2-5, the full variable domain is GAGVSQSPRYKVAKRGQDVALRCDPISGHVSLFWYQQALGQGPEFLTYFQNEAQLDKSGLPSDRFFAERPEGSVSTLKIQRTQQEDSAVYLCASSLILEQETQYFGPGTRLLVL.

The chain uses TRBV9 and TRBJ2-1; D is possibly TRBD2 (6 bases). Germline values: CDR1 SGDLS, CDR2 YYNGEE. This CDR3 has 14 amino acids. The V end was cut by 4 bases, the J end by 7 bases, with 15 bases between. The CDR3 coding sequence is TGTGCCAGCAGCCCCCTGTTTAGCGGAAATGAGCAGTTCTTC. It specifies CASSPLFSGNEQFF.

The chain links TRBV2 to TRBJ1-4; D ambiguous. Germline V gene data show CDR1 as SNHLY and CDR2 as FYNNEI. The CDR3 covers 12 residues. Trimming shortened V by 3 bases and J by 4 bases, and 3 bases separated the two germline ends. The CDR3 DNA reads TGTGCCAGCAGTGACAGTAATGAAAAACTGTTTTTT. Encoded protein: CASSDSNEKLFF.

Notes on this clone: An end of the junction does not agree with germline; a read error may underlie this. The chain carries TRBV30 and TRBJ2-2, with D tentatively TRBD2 (7 bases). Per germline, CDR1 GTSNPN and CDR2 SVGIG (reference sequence). This CDR3 contains 16 residues. The chain's CDR3 is CAWTPSEGGNPGELFF. CDR3 DNA: TGTGCCTGGACCCCTTCGGAGGGGGGGAACCCCGGGGAGCTGTTTTTT. Together with reference TRBV30 and TRBJ2-2, the CDR3 gives the full variable domain: SQTIHQWPATLVQPVGSPLSLECTVEGTSNPNLYWYRQAAGRGLQLLFYSVGIGQISSEVPQNLSASRPQDRQFILSSKKLLLSDSGFYLCAWTPSEGGNPGELFFGEGSRLTVL.

The gene calls are TRBV27 and TRBJ2-6; TRBD1 is a possible D gene (5 bases). V was trimmed by 6 bases and J by 0 bases, leaving 12 bases between them. The V gene's germline CDR1 is MNHEY and CDR2 SMNVEV (reference sequence). CDR3 size: 16 residues. CDR3 sequence: CASRFRVASGANVLTF. The DNA of the CDR3 is TGTGCCAGCAGATTCAGGGTTGCCTCTGGGGCCAACGTCCTGACTTTC. Looking up the rest from reference TRBV27 and TRBJ2-6 gives the full variable domain: EAQVTQNPRYLITVTGKKLTVTCSQNMNHEYMSWYRQDPGLGLRQIYYSMNVEVTDKGDVPEGYKVSRKEKRNFPLILESPSPNQTSLYFCASRFRVASGANVLTFGAGSRLTVL.

This rearrangement joins TRBV4-1 to TRBJ1-2; D gene uncertain. The CDR3 loop spans 14 amino acids. The germline gives CDR1 MGHRA, CDR2 YSYEKL. V was pared by 4 bases and J by 1 base, with 10 bases between. The CDR3 DNA is TGCGCCAGCAGCCCTGCGAGGCTTAACTATGGCTACACCTTC. As protein: CASSPARLNYGYTF.

V usage is TRBV7-9 and J usage is TRBJ2-3, with 8 nucleotides matching TRBD2. The length of the CDR3 is 16 residues. V shed 2 bases and J 4 bases; nucleotides not matched to a gene: 8. Germline V gives CDR1 SEHNR, CDR2 FQNEAQ (reference sequence). The CDR3 spells CASSLYLAGGADTQYF. As DNA, the CDR3 is TGTGCCAGCAGCTTATATTTGGCGGGAGGTGCAGATACGCAGTATTTT.

The gene calls are TRBV9 and TRBJ2-7; TRBD1 matches 8 bases. Unmatched junction bases numbered 6, after V lost 2 bases and J lost 5 bases. Looked up from germline, CDR1 is SGDLS and CDR2 is YYNGEE. The CDR3 covers 14 residues. CDR3 nucleotide sequence: TGTGCCAGCAGCGTGTTCCGGACAGGGAACGAGCAGTACTTC. Encoded protein: CASSVFRTGNEQYF.